Following are 15 T cell receptor beta chains from one sample sequenced in a study of T cells after somatic rescue of genetic block. Assay: immunoSEQ multiplex PCR; the TCRdb copy retains only in-frame clones and omits some. The table lists 100,000 to 120,000 clones, about 89% of them singletons, with 1.4% to 1.5% in the top ten. The sample consisted of peripheral blood mononuclear cells (PBMCs). These receptors were taken from a young woman.

This clone was observed a few times. This chain uses TRBV7-2 with TRBJ2-7; D may be TRBD2 (5 bases). V dropped 5 bases and J dropped 2 bases, with 13 bases sitting between them. Germline CDR1 and CDR2: SGHTA and FQGNSA. This CDR3 is built from 14 residues. In DNA, the CDR3 is TGTGCCAGCAGCCAGCGGCGTGGGGCCTACGAGCAGTACTTC. Protein sequence: CASSQRRGAYEQYF.

This clone was detected once. The chain joins TRBV6-5 to TRBJ2-5; D might be TRBD2 (6 bases). Trimming left V 4 bases short and J 4 bases short, with 13 bases between. The germline CDR1 and CDR2 sequences are MNHEY and SVGAGI. The CDR3 extends over 14 amino acids. The CDR3 DNA follows: TGTGCCAGCAGTTCGGAGGGAATCACAGAGACCCAGTACTTC. Protein sequence: CASSSEGITETQYF.

The V call is TRBV19, the J call TRBJ1-2; D is perhaps TRBD1 (5 bases). Germline V lookup: CDR1 LNHDA, CDR2 SQIVND (reference sequence). Trimming left V 6 bases short and J 3 bases short, with 14 bases between. The CDR3 length is 14 residues. This CDR3 reads CASRRGSLDYGYTF. The CDR3 coding sequence is TGTGCCAGTAGACGGGGCTCACTGGACTATGGCTACACCTTC.

As regards this clone: The identical CDR3 is also encoded by other nucleotide sequences in the sample. The rearrangement uses TRBV6-5 and TRBJ2-2; maybe TRBD1 (6 bases). This CDR3 comprises 15 residues. V was trimmed by 7 bases and J by 6 bases, leaving 18 bases between them. The germline V gene encodes CDR1 MNHEY and CDR2 SVGAGI. The CDR3 nucleotides read TGTGCCAGCAAATATGTACAGGGAGTCCCCGGGGAGCTGTTTTTT. Its translation: CASKYVQGVPGELFF.

The chain recombines TRBV5-1 with TRBJ2-5; D not resolved. V was trimmed by 1 base and J by 1 base, leaving 8 bases between them. Germline loops: CDR1 SGHRS, CDR2 YFSETQ. This CDR3 spans 14 amino acids. DNA for the CDR3: TGCGCCAGCAGCTTGACGCCGGCCCAAGAGACCCAGTACTTC. It specifies CASSLTPAQETQYF.

In regard to this clone: The sample contains more than one DNA sequence encoding this CDR3. The rearrangement uses TRBV9 and TRBJ2-3; possibly TRBD1 for D (6 bases). Germline V lookup: CDR1 SGDLS, CDR2 YYNGEE. The CDR3 has 15 residues. The ends were cut back, 0 bases at V and 1 base at J, with 9 bases in the middle. The DNA of the CDR3 is TGTGCCAGCAGCGTAGAGGGGGTAGGCACAGATACGCAGTATTTT. This sequence encodes CASSVEGVGTDTQYF.

This clone was observed a handful of times. This chain links TRBV9 with TRBJ2-1; TRBD2 might be the D (6 bases). The germline V and J ends were trimmed by 7 bases and 0 bases, with 14 bases remaining between them. Germline assignment: CDR1 SGDLS and CDR2 YYNGEE. The CDR3 covers 15 residues. As DNA, the CDR3 is TGTGCCAGCTCCTTAAAGACTAGCTCCTACAATGAGCAGTTCTTC. Its protein product is CASSLKTSSYNEQFF.

The genes are TRBV7-3 and TRBJ2-5; possibly TRBD2 for D (6 bases). The CDR3 length is 14 residues. The ends were cut back, 4 bases at V and 5 bases at J, with 14 bases in the middle. The germline V gene has CDR1 SGHTA and CDR2 FQGTGA. The CDR3 coding sequence is TGTGCCAGCAGCTCGGACGCGGGGAGCGAGACCCAGTACTTC. Protein: CASSSDAGSETQYF.

This chain connects TRBV27 to TRBJ1-1; 8 bases map to TRBD1. CDR1 is MNHEY, CDR2 SMNVEV, per germline (reference sequence). The CDR3 is 18 amino acids. Unmatched junction bases numbered 15, after V lost 2 bases and J lost 4 bases. CDR3 sequence: CASSLGGRGLGSGTEAFF. DNA for the CDR3: TGTGCCAGCAGTTTAGGGGGCAGGGGGCTCGGATCTGGCACTGAAGCTTTCTTT.

The genes are TRBV2 and TRBJ1-2; 8 nucleotides align to TRBD1. The CDR3 contains 17 residues. After removal of 5 bases from V and 4 bases from J, the junction contained 15 bases not matched to a gene. CDR1 SNHLY and CDR2 FYNNEI come from the germline V gene. The CDR3 DNA follows: TGTGCCAGCAGTCCCGGACAGGGTACGTTGGGGGTCTATGGCTACACCTTC. This sequence encodes CASSPGQGTLGVYGYTF.

The chain carries TRBV10-2 and TRBJ2-7, with D possibly being TRBD2 (6 bases). The CDR3 runs to 13 residues. Trimming removed 8 bases from V and 2 bases from J, with 13 bases in between. CDR1 and CDR2 (germline): WSHSY, SAAADI. The CDR3 loop is CASRQAGTYEQYF. The CDR3 region has the DNA TGCGCCAGCCGGCAGGCGGGAACCTACGAGCAGTACTTC.

The chain employs TRBV11-1 and TRBJ1-3; 7 bases fit TRBD1. Germline lookup yields CDR1 SGHAT and CDR2 FQDESV (reference sequence). CDR3 length: 19 amino acids. With 1 base clipped from V and 0 bases from J, the junction kept 12 bases outside the gene matches. DNA for the CDR3: TGTGCCAGCAGCTTAGGACTCGGGACAGAAACCTACTCTGGAAACACCATATATTTT. Translating gives CASSLGLGTETYSGNTIYF.

Only one count was recorded for this clone. The chain combines TRBV5-1 with TRBJ2-2, with D maybe TRBD1 (6 bases). V lost 7 bases to trimming and J lost 2 bases, with 18 bases between them. The CDR3 sequence is 16 residues long. Germline V gene sequence: CDR1 SGHRS, CDR2 YFSETQ. CDR3 protein: CASVLVGAGNTGELFF. CDR3 bases: TGCGCCAGCGTCCTCGTGGGGGCCGGAAACACCGGGGAGCTGTTTTTT.

The gene calls are TRBV2 and TRBJ2-7; D is tentatively TRBD1 or TRBD2 (6 bases each). This CDR3 has 12 residues. V was shortened by 10 bases and J by 5 bases, with 15 bases between the two germline ends. CDR1 and CDR2 from the germline V gene are SNHLY and FYNNEI. The CDR3 loop is CATRVGGDEQYF. The CDR3 DNA sequence: TGTGCCACCCGGGTGGGGGGCGACGAGCAGTACTTC. Full variable domain (missing parts from reference TRBV2 and TRBJ2-7): EPEVTQTPSHQVTQMGQEVILRCVPISNHLYFYWYRQILGQKVEFLVSFYNNEISEKSEIFDDQFSVERPDGSNFTLKIRSTKLEDSAMYFCATRVGGDEQYFGPGTRLTVT.

V is TRBV29-1 and J is TRBJ2-7; D gene unclear. Germline loops: CDR1 SQVTM, CDR2 ANQGSEA. V was clipped by 1 base and J by 3 bases, with 19 bases between them. This CDR3 comprises 16 residues. The CDR3 bases are TGCAGCGTTGAAGTTCCGGATTCTACCCACTACTACGAGCAGTACTTC. It is translated as CSVEVPDSTHYYEQYF.